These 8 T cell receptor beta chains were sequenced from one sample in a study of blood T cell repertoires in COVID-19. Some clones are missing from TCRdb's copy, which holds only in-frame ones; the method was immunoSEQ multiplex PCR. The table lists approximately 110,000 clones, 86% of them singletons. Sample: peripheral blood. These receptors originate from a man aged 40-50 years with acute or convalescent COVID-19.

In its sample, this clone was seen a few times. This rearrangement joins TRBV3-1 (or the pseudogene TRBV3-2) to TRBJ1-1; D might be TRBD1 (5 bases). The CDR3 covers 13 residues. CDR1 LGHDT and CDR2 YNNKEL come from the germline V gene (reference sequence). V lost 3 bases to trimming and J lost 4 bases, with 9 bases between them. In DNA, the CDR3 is TGTGCCAGCAGCCAGGTGGGGGGCACTGAAGCTTTCTTT. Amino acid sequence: CASSQVGGTEAFF.

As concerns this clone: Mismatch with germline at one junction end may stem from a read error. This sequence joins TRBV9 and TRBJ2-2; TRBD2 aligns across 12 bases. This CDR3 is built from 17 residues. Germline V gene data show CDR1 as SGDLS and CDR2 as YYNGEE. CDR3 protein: CASSSPSGGANSGELFF. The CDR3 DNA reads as TGTGCCAGCAGTTCCCCTAGCGGGGGGGCCAACAGCGGGGAGCTGTTTTTT.

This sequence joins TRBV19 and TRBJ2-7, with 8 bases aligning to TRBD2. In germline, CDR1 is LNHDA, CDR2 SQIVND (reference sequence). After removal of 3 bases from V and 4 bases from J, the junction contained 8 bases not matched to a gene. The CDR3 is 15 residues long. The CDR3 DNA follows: TGTGCCAGTAGTATTAAGGTGCGCGGGGGGTACGAGCAGTACTTC. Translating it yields CASSIKVRGGYEQYF.

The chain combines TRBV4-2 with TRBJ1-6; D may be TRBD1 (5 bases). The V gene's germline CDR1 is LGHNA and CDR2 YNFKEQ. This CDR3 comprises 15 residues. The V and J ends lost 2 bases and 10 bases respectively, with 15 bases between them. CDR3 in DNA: TGTGCCAGCAGCCAACAGGGCGTTCTTGGATCACCCCTCCACTTT. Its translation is CASSQQGVLGSPLHF.

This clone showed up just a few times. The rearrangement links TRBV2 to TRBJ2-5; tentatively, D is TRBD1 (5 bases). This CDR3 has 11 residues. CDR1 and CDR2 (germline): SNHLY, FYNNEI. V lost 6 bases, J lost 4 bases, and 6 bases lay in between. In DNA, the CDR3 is TGTGCCAGCAGCAGGGTAGAGACCCAGTACTTC. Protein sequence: CASSRVETQYF.

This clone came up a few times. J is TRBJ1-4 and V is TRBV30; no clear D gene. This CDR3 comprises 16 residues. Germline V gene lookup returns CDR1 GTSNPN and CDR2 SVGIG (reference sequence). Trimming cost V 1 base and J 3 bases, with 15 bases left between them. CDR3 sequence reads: CAWSGATNGANEKLFF. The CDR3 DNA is TGTGCCTGGAGTGGGGCCACAAACGGGGCTAATGAAAAACTGTTTTTT.

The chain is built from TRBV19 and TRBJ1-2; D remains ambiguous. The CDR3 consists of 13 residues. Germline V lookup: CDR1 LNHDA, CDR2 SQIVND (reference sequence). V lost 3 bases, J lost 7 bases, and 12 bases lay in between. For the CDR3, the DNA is TGTGCCAGTAGTATCCCCACACCTTTTGGCTACACCTTC. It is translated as CASSIPTPFGYTF.

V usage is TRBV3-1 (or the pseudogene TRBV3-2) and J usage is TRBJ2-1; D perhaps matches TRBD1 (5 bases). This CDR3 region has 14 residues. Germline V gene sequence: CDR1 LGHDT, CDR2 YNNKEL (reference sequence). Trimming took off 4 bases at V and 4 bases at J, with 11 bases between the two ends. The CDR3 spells CASSPWTSYNEQFF. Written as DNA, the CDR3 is TGTGCCAGCAGCCCCTGGACATCGTACAATGAGCAGTTCTTC.